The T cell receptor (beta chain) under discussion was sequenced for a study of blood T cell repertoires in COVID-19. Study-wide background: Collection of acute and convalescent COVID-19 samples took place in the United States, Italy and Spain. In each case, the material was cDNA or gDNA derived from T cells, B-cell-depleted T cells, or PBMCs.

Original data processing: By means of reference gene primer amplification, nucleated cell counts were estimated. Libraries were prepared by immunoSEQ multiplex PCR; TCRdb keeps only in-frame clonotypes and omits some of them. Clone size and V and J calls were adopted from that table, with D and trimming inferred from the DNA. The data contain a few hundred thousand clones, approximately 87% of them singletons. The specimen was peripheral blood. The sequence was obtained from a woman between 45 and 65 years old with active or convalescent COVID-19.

CDR3 sequence reads: CASSQATGTRINTEAFF. As DNA, the CDR3 is TGTGCCAGCAGCCAGGCCACCGGGACACGAATCAACACTGAAGCTTTCTTT. The chain recombines TRBV4-2 with TRBJ1-1; D is perhaps TRBD1 (6 bases). CDR1 is LGHNA, CDR2 YNFKEQ, per germline. The ends were cut back, 3 bases at V and 2 bases at J, with 19 bases in the middle. The CDR3 length is 17 residues.